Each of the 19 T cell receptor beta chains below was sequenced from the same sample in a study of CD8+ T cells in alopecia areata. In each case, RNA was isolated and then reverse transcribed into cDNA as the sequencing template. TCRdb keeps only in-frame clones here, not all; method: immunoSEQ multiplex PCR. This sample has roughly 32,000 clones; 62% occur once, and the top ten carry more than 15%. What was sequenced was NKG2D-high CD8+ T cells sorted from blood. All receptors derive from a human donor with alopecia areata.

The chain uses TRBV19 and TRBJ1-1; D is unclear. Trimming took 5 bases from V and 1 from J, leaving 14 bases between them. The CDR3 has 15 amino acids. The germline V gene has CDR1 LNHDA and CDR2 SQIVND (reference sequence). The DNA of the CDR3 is TGTGCCAGTAGTCCCGATCCCTTCGAGAACACTGAAGCTTTCTTT. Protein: CASSPDPFENTEAFF.

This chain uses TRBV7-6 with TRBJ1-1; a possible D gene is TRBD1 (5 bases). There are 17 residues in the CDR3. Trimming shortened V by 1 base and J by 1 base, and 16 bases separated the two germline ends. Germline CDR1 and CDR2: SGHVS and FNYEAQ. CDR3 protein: CASSLGKGYGANTEAFF. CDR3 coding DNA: TGTGCCAGCAGCTTAGGGAAAGGGTATGGGGCGAACACTGAAGCTTTCTTT.

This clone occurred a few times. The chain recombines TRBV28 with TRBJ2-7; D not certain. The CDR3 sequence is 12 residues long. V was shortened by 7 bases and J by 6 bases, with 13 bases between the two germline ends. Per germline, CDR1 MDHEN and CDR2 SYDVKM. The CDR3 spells CASTRLSSEQYF. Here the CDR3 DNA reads TGTGCCAGCACCCGCCTATCGAGCGAGCAGTACTTC.

The CDR3 DNA follows: TGTGCCAGCAGTGACGGACAGGAGAACACTGAAGCTTTCTTT. This encodes CASSDGQENTEAFF. The chain employs TRBV6-4 and TRBJ1-1; TRBD1 matches at 7 bases. Germline V gene data show CDR1 as MRHNA and CDR2 as SNTAGT. J lost 1 base, V lost 2 bases, and 1 base had no gene match. This CDR3 comprises 14 residues.

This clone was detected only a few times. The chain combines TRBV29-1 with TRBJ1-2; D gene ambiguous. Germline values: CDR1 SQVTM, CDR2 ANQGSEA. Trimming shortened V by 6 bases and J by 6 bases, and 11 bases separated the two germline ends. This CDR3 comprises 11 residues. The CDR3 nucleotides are TGCAGCGTCCGCGGGAATGATGGCTACACCTTC. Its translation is CSVRGNDGYTF.

This CDR3 reads CASSQPGNYGYTF. The CDR3 DNA reads TGCGCCAGCAGCCAACCAGGCAACTATGGCTACACCTTC. V gene TRBV4-3 combines with J gene TRBJ1-2; no clear D gene. CDR1 LGHNA and CDR2 YSLEER come from the germline V gene. The V end lost 2 bases, the J end lost 2 bases, and 6 bases lay between the germline ends. The CDR3 runs 13 residues.

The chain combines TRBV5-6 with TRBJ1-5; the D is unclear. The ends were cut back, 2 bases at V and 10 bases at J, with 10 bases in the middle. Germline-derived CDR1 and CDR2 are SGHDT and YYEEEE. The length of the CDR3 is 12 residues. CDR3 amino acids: CASSFMVGPQHF. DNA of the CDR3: TGTGCCAGCAGCTTTATGGTAGGACCCCAGCATTTT.

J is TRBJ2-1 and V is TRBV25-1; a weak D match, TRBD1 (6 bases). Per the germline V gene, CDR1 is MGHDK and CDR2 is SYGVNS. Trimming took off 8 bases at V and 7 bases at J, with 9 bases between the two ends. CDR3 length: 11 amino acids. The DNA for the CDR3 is TGTGCCAGCCAAAGGGGGAATGAGCAGTTCTTC. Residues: CASQRGNEQFF.

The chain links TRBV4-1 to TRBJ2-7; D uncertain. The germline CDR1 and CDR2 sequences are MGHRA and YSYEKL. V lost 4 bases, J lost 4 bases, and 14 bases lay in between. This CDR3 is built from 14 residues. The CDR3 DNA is TGCGCCAGCAGCCTTACCGGGTCTCTATACGAGCAGTACTTC. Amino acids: CASSLTGSLYEQYF.

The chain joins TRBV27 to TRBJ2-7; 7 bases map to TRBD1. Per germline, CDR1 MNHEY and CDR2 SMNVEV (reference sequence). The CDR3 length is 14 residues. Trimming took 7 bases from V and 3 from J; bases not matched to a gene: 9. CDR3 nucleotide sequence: TGTGCCAGCAACCAAGGGGGACAGCTCTACGAGCAGTACTTC. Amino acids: CASNQGGQLYEQYF.

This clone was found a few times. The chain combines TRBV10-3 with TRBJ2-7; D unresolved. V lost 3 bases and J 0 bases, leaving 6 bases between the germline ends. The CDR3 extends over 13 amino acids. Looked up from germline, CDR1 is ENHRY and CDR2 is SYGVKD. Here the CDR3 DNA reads TGTGCCATCAGTGATACGGACTCCTACGAGCAGTACTTC. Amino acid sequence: CAISDTDSYEQYF.

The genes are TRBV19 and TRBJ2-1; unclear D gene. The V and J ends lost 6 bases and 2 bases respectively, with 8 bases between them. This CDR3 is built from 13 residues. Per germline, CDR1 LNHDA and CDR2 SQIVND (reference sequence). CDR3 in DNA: TGTGCCAGTAGCTCGGCGGCCTACAATGAGCAGTTCTTC. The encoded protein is CASSSAAYNEQFF.

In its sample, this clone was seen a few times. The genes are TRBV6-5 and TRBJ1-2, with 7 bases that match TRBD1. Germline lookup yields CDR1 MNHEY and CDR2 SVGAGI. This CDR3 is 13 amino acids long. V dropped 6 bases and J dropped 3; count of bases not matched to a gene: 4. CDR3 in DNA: TGTGCCAGCAGACTCGGGACAGACTATGGCTACACCTTC. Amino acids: CASRLGTDYGYTF.

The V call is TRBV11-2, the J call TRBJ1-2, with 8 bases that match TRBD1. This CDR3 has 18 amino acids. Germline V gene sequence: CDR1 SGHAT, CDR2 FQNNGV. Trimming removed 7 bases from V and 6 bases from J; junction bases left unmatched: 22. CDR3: CASTSSGWGATGEDGYTF. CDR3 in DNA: TGTGCCAGCACCTCATCGGGCTGGGGGGCGACAGGGGAAGATGGCTACACCTTC. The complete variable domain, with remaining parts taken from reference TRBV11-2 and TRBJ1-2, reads EAGVAQSPRYKIIEKRQSVAFWCNPISGHATLYWYQQILGQGPKLLIQFQNNGVVDDSQLPKDRFSAERLKGVDSTLKIQPAKLEDSAVYLCASTSSGWGATGEDGYTFGSGTRLTVV.

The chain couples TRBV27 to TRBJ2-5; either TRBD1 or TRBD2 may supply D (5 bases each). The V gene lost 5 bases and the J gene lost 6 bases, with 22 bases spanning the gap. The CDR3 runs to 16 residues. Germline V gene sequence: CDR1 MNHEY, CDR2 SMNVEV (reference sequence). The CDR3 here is CASSGLWAGFLKTQYF. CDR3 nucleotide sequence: TGTGCCAGCAGTGGACTCTGGGCAGGGTTCTTGAAGACCCAGTACTTC.

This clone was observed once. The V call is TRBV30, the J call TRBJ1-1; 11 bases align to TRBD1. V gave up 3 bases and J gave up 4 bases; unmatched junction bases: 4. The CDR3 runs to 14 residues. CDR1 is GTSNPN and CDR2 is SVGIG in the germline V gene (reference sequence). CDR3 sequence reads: CAWRPGTGGTEAFF. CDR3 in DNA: TGTGCCTGGAGACCCGGGACAGGGGGCACTGAAGCTTTCTTT.

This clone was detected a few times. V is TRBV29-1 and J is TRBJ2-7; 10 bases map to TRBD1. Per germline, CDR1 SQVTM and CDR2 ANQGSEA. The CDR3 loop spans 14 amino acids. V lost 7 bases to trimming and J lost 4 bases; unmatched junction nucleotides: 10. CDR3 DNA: TGCAGCGGACTAAGCGGGACAGGGGTTTACGAGCAGTACTTC. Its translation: CSGLSGTGVYEQYF.

The CDR3 nucleotides are TGCGCCAGCAGAGGGGGGAACACAGATACGCAGTATTTT. This encodes CASRGGNTDTQYF. The chain recombines TRBV5-1 with TRBJ2-3; D assignment may be TRBD1 or TRBD2 (6 bases each). The V gene's germline CDR1 is SGHRS and CDR2 YFSETQ. V gave up 5 bases and J gave up 2 bases, with 9 bases separating them. The CDR3 is 13 amino acids.

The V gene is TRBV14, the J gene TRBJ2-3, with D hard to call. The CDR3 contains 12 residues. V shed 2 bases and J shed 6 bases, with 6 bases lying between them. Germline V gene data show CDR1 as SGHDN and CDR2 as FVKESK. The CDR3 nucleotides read TGTGCCAGCAGCCAATGGCTGGATACGCAGTATTTT. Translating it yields CASSQWLDTQYF.